This T cell receptor beta chain appears in the sequencing data of a study of cytomegalovirus exposure and HLA in healthy donors. Whole-study context: The early release's HLA-typed donors yielded roughly 85 million unique TCRs. General study results and limits: The authors later found HLA-associated TCR beta chains more clonally expanded than equally common others. The number of N-insertions in an Asian-associated ancestry cluster was reportedly below the roughly 700-donor mean in a later analysis. In vitro, three CMV-associated chains proved specific for CMV antigens.

Germline-derived CDR1 and CDR2 are MDHEN and SYDVKM. The V segment lost 6 bases and the J segment 5 bases; nucleotides outside the gene matches: 6. The length of the CDR3 is 14 residues. Remarks on this clone: The antigen remains unidentified.

Vbeta (60) and Jbeta (13) primers were used in the PCR. Measured with immunoSEQ multiplex PCR; TCRdb has only the in-frame clones, and not every one. This table holds roughly 150,000 clones, 65% to 85% found once. The chain links TRBV28 to TRBJ2-3; the match to TRBD1 covers 9 bases. The source material was PBMCs. This sequence was found in a woman in her late teens or twenties in good health and CMV-seronegative. The CDR3 reads CASRQGAHLDTQYF. The CDR3 DNA sequence: TGTGCCAGCAGACAGGGGGCGCATTTAGATACGCAGTATTTT.